The clone carrying this T cell receptor (beta chain) was observed a handful of times. A second PCR, run for about 7 to 11 cycles, used a sample-barcoded 5' primer plus a J-beta primer mix. Each cDNA molecule was tagged by a template-switch adaptor with 12 random nucleotides. TCRdb re-analysed the 5' RACE reads in MiXCR, keeping a single row per CDR3 protein. The sample lists fewer than 1.5 million distinct CDR3 sequences; approximately 42% were seen once. The sample comes from a study of blood T cells in healthy people across ages. V lost 4 bases to trimming and J lost 6 bases; unmatched junction nucleotides: 6. This CDR3 has 13 amino acids. Germline lookup yields CDR1 ENHRY and CDR2 SYGVKD.

The receptor was isolated from a woman in her late teens or twenties in good health. The sequencing sample was made of blood. V gene TRBV10-3 combines with J gene TRBJ2-7, with 7 bases matching TRBD2. The CDR3 DNA is TGTGCCATCAGTGTTGGGCTAGCGGTCGAGCAGTACTTC. Amino acids: CAISVGLAVEQYF.